The 22 T cell receptor beta chains below all came from one sample that was sequenced in a study of blood T cell repertoires in COVID-19. This table comes from immunoSEQ multiplex PCR, and its TCRdb copy is limited to in-frame clones, with some not included. This sample has 110,000 to 150,000 clones, with approximately 84% found just once. Sequencing was done on a sample of peripheral blood. The receptors originated from a human donor in a cohort sampled during active COVID-19.

There are a few counts of this clone. The V gene is TRBV7-2, the J gene TRBJ2-7; D ambiguous. The CDR3 is made up of 12 amino acids. Germline V gene data show CDR1 as SGHTA and CDR2 as FQGNSA. V lost 2 bases and J 3 bases, leaving 5 bases between the germline ends. The CDR3 coding sequence is TGTGCCAGCAGCTTAACGGGCTACGAGCAGTACTTC. It is translated as CASSLTGYEQYF.

The chain carries TRBV4-3 and TRBJ1-2; 7 bases map to TRBD1. This CDR3 has 15 amino acids. The germline V gene has CDR1 LGHNA and CDR2 YSLEER. Losses at the gene ends were 4 bases for V and 2 bases for J; bases not matched to a gene: 7. This chain's CDR3 is CASSPRQGDNYGYTF. CDR3 DNA sequence: TGCGCCAGCAGCCCGCGACAGGGAGACAACTATGGCTACACCTTC.

The V and J genes are TRBV9 and TRBJ1-2, with 8 bases identical to TRBD1. The CDR3 extends over 14 amino acids. Trimming at V came to 4 bases and at J to 3 bases, leaving 5 bases not matched to a gene. From germline, CDR1 is SGDLS and CDR2 YYNGEE. The CDR3 DNA follows: TGTGCCAGCAGCTCGACAGGGGATGACTATGGCTACACCTTC. It codes for CASSSTGDDYGYTF.

There are a few counts of this clone. The V and J genes are TRBV19 and TRBJ2-2; 7 bases map to TRBD1. Germline loops: CDR1 LNHDA, CDR2 SQIVND (reference sequence). CDR3 length: 14 residues. Losses at the gene ends were 10 bases for V and 3 bases for J; bases not matched to a gene: 8. The CDR3 coding sequence is TGTGCCACCAAAGACAGGGTGGACACCGGGGAGCTGTTTTTT. Encoded protein: CATKDRVDTGELFF.

This clone was observed a few times. The gene calls are TRBV5-1 and TRBJ2-5, with a weak D call TRBD1 (5 bases). V lost 3 bases to trimming and J lost 5 bases, with 11 bases between them. This CDR3 has 13 residues. Germline CDR1 reads SGHRS; CDR2 reads YFSETQ. CDR3 loop: CASSSQGGETQYF. Here the CDR3 DNA reads TGCGCCAGCAGCTCGCAGGGTGGGGAGACCCAGTACTTC.

This sequence joins TRBV5-8 and TRBJ1-2, with D perhaps TRBD1 (6 bases). This CDR3 has 15 amino acids. Trimming removed 4 bases from V and 2 bases from J, with 15 bases in between. Germline V CDR1 and CDR2: SGHTS, YDEGEE. The DNA for the CDR3 is TGTGCCAGCAGCGGGCCCCAGGGGTCGAACTATGGCTACACCTTC. It specifies CASSGPQGSNYGYTF. Drawing the rest from reference TRBV5-8 and TRBJ1-2, the complete variable domain is EAGVTQSPTHLIKTRGQQATLRCSPISGHTSVYWYQQALGLGLQFLLWYDEGEERNRGNFPPRFSGRQFPNYSSELNVNALELEDSALYLCASSGPQGSNYGYTFGSGTRLTVV.

The rearrangement uses TRBV30 and TRBJ1-1; D gene unclear. CDR1 and CDR2 from the germline V gene are GTSNPN and SVGIG (reference sequence). This CDR3 is 14 amino acids long. V lost 0 bases, J lost 4 bases, and 12 bases lay in between. The CDR3 protein is CAWSVRKGGTEAFF. The CDR3 bases are TGTGCCTGGAGTGTAAGGAAGGGAGGCACTGAAGCTTTCTTT.

The rearrangement links TRBV3-1 (or the pseudogene TRBV3-2) to TRBJ2-7; D possibly corresponds to TRBD1 (6 bases). The V and J ends lost 4 bases and 6 bases respectively, with 22 bases between them. Germline CDR1 reads LGHDT; CDR2 reads YNNKEL (reference sequence). This CDR3 comprises 16 residues. CDR3 sequence reads: CASSPTKTVGAREQYF. CDR3 coding DNA: TGTGCCAGCAGCCCGACCAAGACAGTGGGGGCTCGCGAGCAGTACTTC.

The CDR3 region has the DNA TGTGCCAGCAGTTACAGTGGTTTGAACACCGGGGAGCTGTTTTTT. It yields the protein CASSYSGLNTGELFF. The chain links TRBV27 to TRBJ2-2; D is uncertain. Trimming took 4 bases from V and 1 from J, leaving 10 bases between them. This CDR3 spans 15 amino acids. CDR1 is MNHEY, CDR2 SMNVEV, per germline (reference sequence).

This clone was recorded a few times. The rearrangement links TRBV6-2 or TRBV6-3 to TRBJ1-6, with no clear D. V was clipped by 2 bases and J by 0 bases, with 14 bases between them. The germline CDR1 and CDR2 sequences are MNHEY and SVGEGT. The CDR3 has 18 amino acids. The CDR3 is CASSYGGLGSSYNSPLHF. DNA of the CDR3: TGTGCCAGCAGTTACGGCGGACTTGGGAGCTCCTATAATTCACCCCTCCACTTT.

This clone was found a few times. V usage is TRBV29-1 and J usage is TRBJ1-2; TRBD1 matches at 9 bases. The germline V gene encodes CDR1 SQVTM and CDR2 ANQGSEA. The CDR3 is 14 residues long. The J segment lost 5 bases and the V segment lost 4 bases, leaving 8 bases of the junction unmatched. The CDR3 nucleotides read TGCAGCGTTGGACAGGGGGATCGGCAGTATGGCTACACCTTC. This codes for CSVGQGDRQYGYTF.

The chain uses TRBV5-6 and TRBJ1-4; D unresolved. The germline gives CDR1 SGHDT, CDR2 YYEEEE. Trimming cost V 4 bases and J 7 bases, with 17 bases left between them. The CDR3 is 15 residues long. CDR3 in amino acids: CASSPRGTGTEKLFF. In DNA form, the CDR3 reads TGTGCCAGCAGCCCCCGTGGAACGGGTACTGAAAAACTGTTTTTT. Combining the CDR3 with reference TRBV5-6 and TRBJ1-4 gives the whole variable domain DAGVTQSPTHLIKTRGQQVTLRCSPKSGHDTVSWYQQALGQGPQFIFQYYEEEERQRGNFPDRFSGHQFPNYSSELNVNALLLGDSALYLCASSPRGTGTEKLFFGSGTQLSVL.

The genes are TRBV27 and TRBJ2-3; 7 nucleotides match TRBD1. The CDR3 consists of 15 residues. Germline CDR1 and CDR2: MNHEY and SMNVEV (reference sequence). Losses at the gene ends were 3 bases for V and 7 bases for J; bases not matched to a gene: 10. This CDR3 reads CASSLRTGDVYTQYF. The CDR3 bases are TGTGCCAGCAGTTTGCGGACAGGTGACGTATATACGCAGTATTTT.

This rearrangement joins TRBV6-5 to TRBJ2-7; no clear D. V was trimmed by 6 bases and J by 0 bases, leaving 15 bases between them. Germline CDR1 reads MNHEY; CDR2 reads SVGAGI. The CDR3 is 15 residues long. The CDR3, as DNA: TGTGCCAGCAGAGATCAAACAGTGCTCTCCTACGAGCAGTACTTC. Translated: CASRDQTVLSYEQYF.

The chain is built from TRBV6-5 and TRBJ1-1, with 7 bases identical to TRBD1. The germline V gene has CDR1 MNHEY and CDR2 SVGAGI. Trimming removed 10 bases from V and 1 base from J; junction bases left unmatched: 6. The CDR3 spans 13 residues. The CDR3 DNA reads as TGTGCCACAGGGGGTCCGAGGAACACTGAAGCTTTCTTT. Translated, it gives CATGGPRNTEAFF.

The genes are TRBV5-5 and TRBJ2-3; TRBD2 aligns across 10 bases. Germline CDR1 reads SGHKS; CDR2 reads YYEKEE (reference sequence). CDR3 length: 15 amino acids. J lost 2 bases, V lost 4 bases, and 4 bases had no gene match. The CDR3 sequence is CASSLLAGSTDTQYF. The CDR3 DNA reads TGTGCCAGCAGCCTACTAGCGGGATCCACAGATACGCAGTATTTT.

The V gene is TRBV5-5, the J gene TRBJ2-7, with 11 bases fitting TRBD2. The J segment lost 2 bases and the V segment lost 4 bases, leaving 8 bases of the junction unmatched. The germline gives CDR1 SGHKS, CDR2 YYEKEE (reference sequence). The CDR3 consists of 16 residues. CDR3 DNA: TGTGCCAGCAGCCCGGGACTAGCGGTCGCCGCCTACGAGCAGTACGTC. It codes for CASSPGLAVAAYEQYV.

V usage is TRBV9 and J usage is TRBJ1-2, with TRBD1 as a possible D gene (6 bases). Trimming removed 4 bases from V and 8 bases from J, with 21 bases in between. The germline CDR1 and CDR2 sequences are SGDLS and YYNGEE. The CDR3 contains 15 residues. In nucleotides, the CDR3 is TGTGCCAGCAGCCCGCTAGGGGGAGAGGGAAGCGGCTACACCTTC. It specifies CASSPLGGEGSGYTF.

This clone has only a few counts. This rearrangement joins TRBV3-1 (or the pseudogene TRBV3-2) to TRBJ1-2; D remains ambiguous. Germline V gives CDR1 LGHDT, CDR2 YNNKEL (reference sequence). CDR3 size: 13 residues. The germline V and J ends were trimmed by 1 base and 5 bases, with 8 bases remaining between them. Here the CDR3 reads CASSQVAGYGYTF. The CDR3 region has the DNA TGTGCCAGCAGCCAAGTGGCAGGTTATGGCTACACCTTC.

The chain uses TRBV3-1 (or the pseudogene TRBV3-2) and TRBJ1-2; D uncertain. V gave up 0 bases and J gave up 7 bases, with 12 bases separating them. This CDR3 has 14 residues. The germline CDR1 and CDR2 sequences are LGHDT and YNNKEL (reference sequence). The CDR3 sequence: CASSQEAADPGYTF. CDR3 coding DNA: TGTGCCAGCAGCCAAGAGGCGGCGGATCCTGGCTACACCTTC.

The chain's CDR3 is CASSQWTSVREQFF. CDR3 DNA: TGTGCCAGCAGCCAATGGACTAGCGTTCGTGAGCAGTTCTTC. This rearrangement joins TRBV3-1 (or the pseudogene TRBV3-2) to TRBJ2-1; 9 nucleotides match TRBD2. V lost 2 bases to trimming and J lost 9 bases; unmatched junction nucleotides: 5. The CDR3 has 14 amino acids. Germline V lookup: CDR1 LGHDT, CDR2 YNNKEL (reference sequence).

V is TRBV5-4 and J is TRBJ1-2; D is perhaps TRBD1 (6 bases). The V end lost 4 bases, the J end lost 4 bases, and 14 bases lay between the germline ends. The CDR3 spans 14 residues. In germline, CDR1 is SGHNT, CDR2 YYREEE (reference sequence). In DNA form, the CDR3 reads TGTGCCAGCAGCACCAGGGGCCCCCTCTATGGCTACACCTTC. Amino acid sequence: CASSTRGPLYGYTF.